The clone carrying this T cell receptor (beta chain) was counted between two and nine times. As originally analysed: Amplification of reference gene primers was used by the study to estimate nucleated cell counts. Assay used: immunoSEQ multiplex PCR; TCRdb lists only in-frame clones, some missing. Clonal size and the V and J genes are those of that table, whereas D and trimming came from the DNA. There are 200,000 to 250,000 clones in the sample; around 80% occur only once, and around 2% lies in the top ten. The sample belongs to a study of blood T cell repertoires in COVID-19. The CDR3 is made up of 15 amino acids. V was shortened by 6 bases and J by 1 base, with 13 bases between the two germline ends. From germline, CDR1 is MNHEY and CDR2 SVGAGI. Assignment of participants to cohorts was predicated upon participant-reported clinical history. For recovered donors of Cohort 3, there were two negative PCRs, clearance, or symptom resolution.

This clonotype was obtained from a man in his fifties or sixties who had recovered from COVID-19. The chain is built from TRBV6-5 and TRBJ2-1; D unresolved. The sample taken for sequencing was PBMCs or T cells enriched from blood (not recorded which). Here the CDR3 reads CASSTTTGSYNEQFF. For the CDR3, the DNA is TGTGCCAGCAGCACTACGACTGGGTCCTACAATGAGCAGTTCTTC.